Listed here are 18 T cell receptor beta chains from one sample, sequenced in a study of blood T cell repertoires in COVID-19. Profiling relied on immunoSEQ multiplex PCR, and the TCRdb table lists in-frame clones only, not all of them. The table includes approximately 250,000 clones, more than 70% detected once. The material sequenced was PBMCs or T cells enriched from blood (not recorded which). Source of these receptors: a woman in her 40s with acute COVID-19.

The V and J genes are TRBV27 and TRBJ1-6; D gene unclear. V was clipped by 6 bases and J by 5 bases, with 11 bases between them. The CDR3 runs to 14 residues. Germline V CDR1 and CDR2: MNHEY, SMNVEV (reference sequence). CDR3 bases: TGTGCCAGCAGGGGTGACTGGGATAATTCACCCCTCCACTTT. The encoded protein is CASRGDWDNSPLHF.

In DNA form, the CDR3 reads TGTGCCAGCAGCTTCAGGGGTGAAGGAAACACCATATATTTT. This gives the protein CASSFRGEGNTIYF. The rearrangement links TRBV7-9 to TRBJ1-3, with a weak D call TRBD1 (6 bases). V lost 3 bases to trimming and J lost 4 bases, with 10 bases between them. Germline V gives CDR1 SEHNR, CDR2 FQNEAQ (reference sequence). This CDR3 has 14 residues. Full variable domain (outside the CDR3, taken from reference TRBV7-9 and TRBJ1-3): DTGVSQNPRHKITKRGQNVTFRCDPISEHNRLYWYRQTLGQGPEFLTYFQNEAQLEKSRLLSDRFSAERPKGSFSTLEIQRTEQGDSAMYLCASSFRGEGNTIYFGEGSWLTVV.

The chain is built from TRBV27 and TRBJ1-6; 11 bases are shared with TRBD1. This CDR3 comprises 21 residues. The J segment lost 3 bases and the V segment lost 8 bases, leaving 21 bases of the junction unmatched. Germline V CDR1 and CDR2: MNHEY, SMNVEV (reference sequence). DNA for the CDR3: TGTGCCAGCTCCCTCCGGGTGAGGGACAGGGGGTTTTTAGGCTATAATTCACCCCTCCACTTT. Translated: CASSLRVRDRGFLGYNSPLHF.

CDR3 nucleotide sequence: TGTGCCACCAGCAGAGGTCTAGCAGACCGCAATGAGCAGTTCTTC. As protein: CATSRGLADRNEQFF. The rearrangement joins TRBV15 to TRBJ2-1, with D possibly matching TRBD2 (5 bases). The CDR3 length is 15 residues. The V end was cut by 1 base, the J end by 6 bases, with 13 bases between. Germline loops: CDR1 LNHNV, CDR2 YYDKDF (reference sequence).

The rearrangement links TRBV4-3 to TRBJ1-2; D possibly corresponds to TRBD1 (6 bases). Germline V CDR1 and CDR2: LGHNA, YSLEER. The CDR3 covers 15 residues. V lost 4 bases and J 3 bases, leaving 15 bases between the germline ends. CDR3: CASSRQRSGDYGYTF. CDR3 DNA sequence: TGCGCCAGCAGCCGGCAGAGGTCAGGGGACTATGGCTACACCTTC.

This chain uses TRBV7-9 with TRBJ2-2, with D unclear. Germline loops: CDR1 SEHNR, CDR2 FQNEAQ (reference sequence). Trimming left V 7 bases short and J 3 bases short, with 12 bases between. The CDR3 has 14 residues. CDR3 sequence: CASTGQQDTGELFF. The CDR3 nucleotides are TGTGCCAGCACCGGGCAGCAAGACACCGGGGAGCTGTTTTTT. Complete variable domain (other parts from reference TRBV7-9 and TRBJ2-2): DTGVSQNPRHKITKRGQNVTFRCDPISEHNRLYWYRQTLGQGPEFLTYFQNEAQLEKSRLLSDRFSAERPKGSFSTLEIQRTEQGDSAMYLCASTGQQDTGELFFGEGSRLTVL.

This rearrangement joins TRBV7-9 to TRBJ1-1, with TRBD1 as a possible D gene (5 bases). The ends were cut back, 5 bases at V and 5 bases at J, with 12 bases in the middle. The CDR3 totals 13 residues. CDR1 is SEHNR, CDR2 FQNEAQ, per germline (reference sequence). DNA of the CDR3: TGTGCCAGCAGCCCAGGGATGAGGACTGAAGCTTTCTTT. Protein product: CASSPGMRTEAFF. Supplemented by reference TRBV7-9 and TRBJ1-1, the full variable domain reads DTGVSQNPRHKITKRGQNVTFRCDPISEHNRLYWYRQTLGQGPEFLTYFQNEAQLEKSRLLSDRFSAERPKGSFSTLEIQRTEQGDSAMYLCASSPGMRTEAFFGQGTRLTVV.

The sample holds one count of this clone. The chain carries TRBV7-2 and TRBJ1-5; the match to TRBD1 covers 7 bases. Germline CDR1 is SGHTA and CDR2 is FQGNSA. The CDR3 is 17 residues long. The V and J ends lost 3 bases and 0 bases, in that order; junction bases with no gene match: 8. The CDR3 DNA follows: TGTGCCAGCAGCTTGTGGACAGGCCCTTATAGCAATCAGCCCCAGCATTTT. Amino acids: CASSLWTGPYSNQPQHF.

The chain has TRBV2 and TRBJ1-2, with a possible D match to TRBD1 (6 bases). CDR3 size: 14 residues. Trimming cost V 1 base and J 6 bases, with 12 bases left between them. From germline, CDR1 is SNHLY and CDR2 FYNNEI. CDR3 in amino acids: CASSEGLGHDGYTF. The CDR3 DNA is TGTGCCAGCAGTGAAGGGTTGGGACATGATGGCTACACCTTC.

This clone was seen only once. V usage is TRBV3-1 (or the pseudogene TRBV3-2) and J usage is TRBJ1-3; 9 bases agree with TRBD1. Losses at the gene ends were 1 base for V and 4 bases for J; bases not matched to a gene: 5. Germline V CDR1 and CDR2: LGHDT, YNNKEL (reference sequence). The CDR3 contains 16 residues. The CDR3 DNA is TGTGCCAGCAGCCAAGCCGCCGGGACAGGGGGAAACACCATATATTTT. Translation: CASSQAAGTGGNTIYF.

The chain uses TRBV28 and TRBJ2-7; D gene ambiguous. The CDR3 contains 17 residues. Germline CDR1 reads MDHEN; CDR2 reads SYDVKM. The V and J ends lost 5 bases and 4 bases respectively, with 24 bases between them. CDR3 sequence reads: CASSTVQARPHAYEQYV. CDR3 DNA: TGTGCCAGCAGTACCGTGCAGGCCCGGCCCCACGCTTACGAGCAGTACGTC.

This clone has a single count. J is TRBJ2-3 and V is TRBV20-1, with D perhaps matching TRBD2 (5 bases). Germline values: CDR1 DFQATT, CDR2 SNEGSKA (reference sequence). V shed 3 bases and J shed 3 bases, with 13 bases lying between them. CDR3 length equals 14 residues. The CDR3 here is CSASISTGTDTQYF. CDR3 in DNA: TGCAGTGCTAGTATTTCAACGGGGACAGATACGCAGTATTTT.

The V call is TRBV20-1, the J call TRBJ2-7; 10 bases match TRBD2. V was pared by 3 bases and J by 3 bases, with 8 bases of the junction left unmatched. The CDR3 sequence is 15 residues long. Germline CDR1 DFQATT, CDR2 SNEGSKA (reference sequence). The CDR3 DNA is TGCAGTGCTAGTCTCTCGGCTAGCGGGAGCTACGAGCAGTACTTC. This translates into CSASLSASGSYEQYF.

The V and J genes are TRBV19 and TRBJ2-2; D might be TRBD1 (6 bases). Between the trimmed V and J ends, which lost 5 bases and 4 bases, there was a span of 14 bases. CDR3 length: 15 residues. Per germline, CDR1 LNHDA and CDR2 SQIVND (reference sequence). The CDR3 loop is CASSPRQVITGELFF. The CDR3 bases are TGTGCCAGTAGTCCTCGACAGGTGATCACCGGGGAGCTGTTTTTT.

The chain couples TRBV6-1 to TRBJ2-3, with 7 bases that match TRBD1. In germline, CDR1 is MNHNS, CDR2 SASEGT. The length of the CDR3 is 14 residues. With 3 bases clipped from V and 6 bases from J, the junction kept 6 bases outside the gene matches. Here the CDR3 DNA reads TGTGCCAGCAGTGAGGACAGGCTCGGTGATACGCAGTATTTT. The encoded protein is CASSEDRLGDTQYF.

This clone has only one observation. The V and J genes are TRBV27 and TRBJ2-1, with 7 bases that match TRBD2. Germline CDR1 is MNHEY and CDR2 is SMNVEV (reference sequence). The CDR3 runs to 15 residues. J was trimmed by 2 bases and V by 6 bases; bases with no gene match: 7. DNA of the CDR3: TGTGCCAGCAGGGAGGGGCGGGGGACCTACAATGAGCAGTTCTTC. Translated: CASREGRGTYNEQFF.

The chain joins TRBV7-9 to TRBJ2-1; TRBD2 agrees at 7 bases. Per the germline V gene, CDR1 is SEHNR and CDR2 is FQNEAQ (reference sequence). The trim removed 5 bases at V and 4 bases at J, leaving 8 bases unmatched. The CDR3 covers 15 residues. The CDR3 bases are TGTGCCAGCAGCCCCGCCGGGAGGACATACAATGAGCAGTTCTTC. Translating gives CASSPAGRTYNEQFF. Looking up the rest from reference TRBV7-9 and TRBJ2-1 gives the full variable domain: DTGVSQNPRHKITKRGQNVTFRCDPISEHNRLYWYRQTLGQGPEFLTYFQNEAQLEKSRLLSDRFSAERPKGSFSTLEIQRTEQGDSAMYLCASSPAGRTYNEQFFGPGTRLTVL.

This clone has a single count. This rearrangement joins TRBV27 to TRBJ1-1; D gene unclear. Germline V gene sequence: CDR1 MNHEY, CDR2 SMNVEV (reference sequence). There are 11 residues in the CDR3. Between the trimmed V and J ends, which lost 8 bases and 4 bases, there was a span of 8 bases. The CDR3 loop reads CASHRGTEAFF. The DNA for the CDR3 is TGTGCCAGCCACCGGGGCACTGAAGCTTTCTTT.